This T cell receptor (beta chain) was sequenced for a study of metastatic and nonmetastatic thyroid tumors. Ahead of thyroid surgery, no patient had received treatment of any kind. The germline CDR1 and CDR2 sequences are SQVTM and ANQGSEA. This CDR3 is 14 amino acids long. With V trimmed by 6 bases and J by 5 bases, 9 bases remained unmatched. This clone was seen at least ten times. TCRdb re-called the PCR reads via MiXCR. This repertoire shows fewer than 20,000 clones, roughly 23% found once; its top ten account for about a sixth. This chain links TRBV29-1 with TRBJ2-3; 9 bases fit TRBD2. The sample comprised tumor tissue. The clonotype comes from a female donor with papillary thyroid cancer or a benign thyroid nodule (not recorded which). Some clones in this sample may be carry-over from other donors' samples. CDR3 nucleotide sequence: TGCAGCGTCGACTCAGCGGGAGGTGGAGATACGCAGTATTTT. This translates into CSVDSAGGGDTQYF.